This entry is about one TCR beta chain. The authors' processing: Amplification of reference gene primers provided the estimated nucleated cell counts. Here immunoSEQ multiplex PCR was the method, and the copy in TCRdb shows in-frame clones only, minus some. V, J and clone size are those of that table, while D and trimming were read from the DNA. The table has about 200,000 clones, about 78% seen once. The data were obtained in a study of blood T cell repertoires in COVID-19. Turning to the study itself: The origin of the acute and convalescent COVID-19 samples was the United States, Italy and Spain. Sample material is recorded as cDNA or gDNA derived from T cells, B-cell-depleted T cells, or PBMCs.

The CDR3 consists of 16 residues. Germline V gene data show CDR1 as SGDLS and CDR2 as YYNGEE. Losses at the gene ends were 3 bases for V and 1 base for J; bases not matched to a gene: 8. This rearrangement joins TRBV9 to TRBJ2-3; 7 nucleotides match TRBD2. The TCR comes from a woman in her 70s with acute or convalescent COVID-19. Sequencing used peripheral blood. The CDR3 DNA is TGTGCCAGCAGCGCCTCTCATCGGGGGGGCACAGATACGCAGTATTTT. Its protein product is CASSASHRGGTDTQYF.